Following are 30 T cell receptor beta chains from one sample sequenced in a study of technical replicates of blood from a handful of donors. Sequenced by immunoSEQ multiplex PCR; TCRdb stores in-frame clones only, minus some. This sample yields under 85,000 clones, of which 90% to 95% are seen a single time; more than 0.3% belongs to the top ten. The sequenced material came from T cells isolated from PBMCs. The receptor set was obtained from a human donor in good health.

The chain recombines TRBV7-3 with TRBJ2-1; TRBD2 aligns across 11 bases. J was trimmed by 6 bases and V by 0 bases; bases with no gene match: 4. Germline-derived CDR1 and CDR2 are SGHTA and FQGTGA. The CDR3 contains 16 residues. CDR3 sequence reads: CASSLTYTSGSNEQFF. The CDR3 DNA sequence: TGTGCCAGCAGCTTAACGTACACTAGCGGGAGCAATGAGCAGTTCTTC.

V is TRBV9 and J is TRBJ2-2; 7 bases line up with TRBD1. There are 16 residues in the CDR3. Germline loops: CDR1 SGDLS, CDR2 YYNGEE. After removal of 3 bases from V and 0 bases from J, the junction contained 5 bases not matched to a gene. The CDR3 DNA reads as TGTGCCAGCAGCGCAAGAGGGGGCGCGAACACCGGGGAGCTGTTTTTT. This encodes CASSARGGANTGELFF.

The rearrangement uses TRBV5-5 and TRBJ1-1; D possibly corresponds to TRBD1 (5 bases). CDR1 SGHKS and CDR2 YYEKEE come from the germline V gene (reference sequence). This CDR3 has 15 amino acids. Trimming removed 4 bases at V and 2 bases at J, with 15 bases between. The chain's CDR3 is CASSAGLQGNTEAFF. CDR3 nucleotide sequence: TGTGCCAGCAGCGCCGGTCTCCAGGGAAACACTGAAGCTTTCTTT.

CDR3 coding DNA: TGTGCCAGCAGCGCGGGACAGAGCAATCAGCCCCAGCATTTT. The encoded protein is CASSAGQSNQPQHF. The chain recombines TRBV5-6 with TRBJ1-5; 7 nucleotides agree with TRBD1. There are 14 residues in the CDR3. Germline V CDR1 and CDR2: SGHDT, YYEEEE. With 4 bases clipped from V and 1 base from J, the junction kept 2 bases outside the gene matches.

The chain links TRBV28 to TRBJ2-7, with TRBD1 matching 8 bases. CDR1 is MDHEN and CDR2 is SYDVKM in the germline V gene. After removal of 8 bases from V and 4 bases from J, the junction contained 13 bases not matched to a gene. There are 15 residues in the CDR3. Here the CDR3 reads CASSTQQGGRYEQYF. The CDR3 nucleotides read TGTGCCAGCTCCACGCAACAGGGGGGTCGTTACGAGCAGTACTTC.

This rearrangement joins TRBV7-2 to TRBJ2-7; 10 positions match TRBD1. The V gene's germline CDR1 is SGHTA and CDR2 FQGNSA. Trimming at V came to 1 base and at J to 5 bases, leaving 5 bases not matched to a gene. This CDR3 contains 15 residues. In DNA, the CDR3 is TGTGCCAGCAGCTTAGTACCGACAGGGGGCCACGAGCAGTACTTC. Translating it yields CASSLVPTGGHEQYF.

The rearrangement uses TRBV15 and TRBJ2-5, with 9 bases fitting TRBD1. This CDR3 comprises 14 residues. Looked up from germline, CDR1 is LNHNV and CDR2 is YYDKDF (reference sequence). V lost 5 bases, J lost 2 bases, and 3 bases stayed unmatched. Here the CDR3 DNA reads TGTGCCACCAGCTTCGACAGGGGGCAAGAGACCCAGTACTTC. Translated, it gives CATSFDRGQETQYF. Complete variable domain (other parts from reference TRBV15 and TRBJ2-5): DAMVIQNPRYQVTQFGKPVTLSCSQTLNHNVMYWYQQKSSQAPKLLFHYYDKDFNNEADTPDNFQSRRPNTSFCFLDIRSPGLGDTAMYLCATSFDRGQETQYFGPGTRLLVL.

The rearrangement uses TRBV30 and TRBJ2-1, with 11 bases identical to TRBD2. Looked up from germline, CDR1 is GTSNPN and CDR2 is SVGIG (reference sequence). The CDR3 spans 12 residues. After removal of 8 bases from V and 6 bases from J, the junction contained 3 bases not matched to a gene. The CDR3, as DNA: TGTGCCCGCGGGACTAGCGGCAATGAGCAGTTCTTC. The encoded protein is CARGTSGNEQFF.

The chain joins TRBV14 to TRBJ2-3; possible D gene TRBD2, 6 bases. The CDR3 sequence is 14 residues long. Trimming removed 4 bases from V and 1 base from J, with 9 bases in between. Germline values: CDR1 SGHDN, CDR2 FVKESK. CDR3 loop: CASSRDFGTDTQYF. The CDR3, as DNA: TGTGCCAGCAGCCGGGACTTCGGCACAGATACGCAGTATTTT.

V usage is TRBV7-2 and J usage is TRBJ1-5; 8 positions agree with TRBD1. Per the germline V gene, CDR1 is SGHTA and CDR2 is FQGNSA. V shed 5 bases, J shed 6 bases, and the junction held 6 bases outside the gene matches. CDR3 length: 14 amino acids. This chain's CDR3 is CASSLQGAGQPQHF. CDR3 bases: TGTGCCAGCAGCCTCCAGGGGGCAGGTCAGCCCCAGCATTTT.

This chain connects TRBV9 to TRBJ1-4; D may be TRBD1 (6 bases). The germline V gene encodes CDR1 SGDLS and CDR2 YYNGEE. The CDR3 is 14 residues long. Trimming removed 0 bases from V and 9 bases from J, with 12 bases in between. The CDR3 spells CASSVEGGRQKLFF. The CDR3 nucleotides are TGTGCCAGCAGCGTAGAGGGGGGGAGGCAAAAACTGTTTTTT. Based on the CDR3 plus reference TRBV9 and TRBJ1-4, the full variable domain is DSGVTQTPKHLITATGQRVTLRCSPRSGDLSVYWYQQSLDQGLQFLIQYYNGEERAKGNILERFSAQQFPDLHSELNLSSLELGDSALYFCASSVEGGRQKLFFGSGTQLSVL.

V usage is TRBV19 and J usage is TRBJ2-3, with TRBD1 matching over 11 bases. With V trimmed by 4 bases and J by 4 bases, 7 bases remained unmatched. This CDR3 has 16 residues. From germline, CDR1 is LNHDA and CDR2 SQIVND (reference sequence). As DNA, the CDR3 is TGTGCCAGTAGTAATTTACCGGGACAGGGGGCAGATACGCAGTATTTT. The encoded protein is CASSNLPGQGADTQYF.

This chain links TRBV6-5 with TRBJ2-7; D is unclear. Germline CDR1 and CDR2: MNHEY and SVGAGI. This CDR3 spans 13 amino acids. The germline V and J ends were trimmed by 6 bases and 3 bases, with 12 bases remaining between them. The CDR3 DNA reads as TGTGCCAGCAGCCCGGCTGACAACTACGAGCAGTACTTC. Protein product: CASSPADNYEQYF.

The chain couples TRBV20-1 to TRBJ2-1; 8 bases agree with TRBD1. Germline lookup yields CDR1 DFQATT and CDR2 SNEGSKA (reference sequence). J was trimmed by 7 bases and V by 5 bases; bases with no gene match: 1. The CDR3 is 11 amino acids. The CDR3 DNA reads TGCAGTGCTCGACAGGGGAATGAGCAGTTCTTC. Translated, it gives CSARQGNEQFF.

The rearrangement links TRBV27 to TRBJ2-1, with TRBD2 matching 15 bases. The ends lost 6 bases at V and 13 bases at J; junction bases unmatched: 7. The CDR3 loop spans 14 amino acids. Per the germline V gene, CDR1 is MNHEY and CDR2 is SMNVEV (reference sequence). This CDR3 is CASSLGLAGGPQFF. CDR3 in DNA: TGTGCCAGCAGCCTCGGACTAGCGGGAGGGCCCCAGTTCTTC.

CDR3 in DNA: TGTGCCAGCAGGTCAACAGAAGCAGAGACCCAGTACTTC. Translation gives CASRSTEAETQYF. The rearrangement links TRBV2 to TRBJ2-5; D is unclear. The CDR3 loop spans 13 amino acids. The germline CDR1 and CDR2 sequences are SNHLY and FYNNEI. V was shortened by 6 bases and J by 4 bases, with 12 bases between the two germline ends.

The chain couples TRBV4-3 to TRBJ2-5, with D possibly being TRBD2 (5 bases). The CDR3 consists of 14 residues. Germline V gene lookup returns CDR1 LGHNA and CDR2 YSLEER. Between the trimmed V and J ends, which lost 0 bases and 3 bases, there was a span of 8 bases. The CDR3: CASSQEREKETQYF. The CDR3 region has the DNA TGCGCCAGCAGCCAAGAACGGGAAAAAGAGACCCAGTACTTC.

This chain links TRBV10-3 with TRBJ1-5, with 9 bases aligning to TRBD1. The CDR3 contains 15 residues. CDR1 and CDR2 (germline): ENHRY, SYGVKD. With V trimmed by 3 bases and J by 4 bases, 4 bases remained unmatched. Here the CDR3 reads CAISERQGGNQPQHF. The CDR3 DNA follows: TGTGCCATCAGTGAAAGACAGGGGGGTAATCAGCCCCAGCATTTT.

This clone occurred a few times. The rearrangement links TRBV9 to TRBJ1-1, with 7 bases identical to TRBD1. The germline CDR1 and CDR2 sequences are SGDLS and YYNGEE. V was clipped by 0 bases and J by 1 base; unmatched bases: 0. The CDR3 contains 14 residues. The CDR3 here is CASSVGTGNTEAFF. In nucleotides, the CDR3 is TGTGCCAGCAGCGTAGGGACAGGGAACACTGAAGCTTTCTTT.

V gene TRBV5-1 combines with J gene TRBJ2-7; D is perhaps TRBD1 (6 bases). Germline V gene sequence: CDR1 SGHRS, CDR2 YFSETQ. V was pared by 1 base and J by 6 bases, with 11 bases between. CDR3 length equals 13 residues. For the CDR3, the DNA is TGCGCCAGCAGCTTGTCCAGGGGTCTCGAGCAGTACTTC. This encodes CASSLSRGLEQYF.

The DNA of the CDR3 is TGCAGCGTTGAAGCGGGATCCAAATCAAACATTCAGTACTTC. It translates to CSVEAGSKSNIQYF. This sequence joins TRBV29-1 and TRBJ2-4; a weak D match, TRBD2 (5 bases). Between the trimmed V and J ends, which lost 1 base and 6 bases, there was a span of 13 bases. The CDR3 consists of 14 residues. Looked up from germline, CDR1 is SQVTM and CDR2 is ANQGSEA.

The chain joins TRBV15 to TRBJ1-2; 8 nucleotides align to TRBD1. The CDR3 runs to 16 residues. With V trimmed by 1 base and J by 7 bases, 11 bases remained unmatched. The germline V gene encodes CDR1 LNHNV and CDR2 YYDKDF (reference sequence). The DNA for the CDR3 is TGTGCCACCAGCAGAGGTGGGTTTGACAGGGGACGTGGCTACACCTTC. This gives the protein CATSRGGFDRGRGYTF.

The chain recombines TRBV29-1 with TRBJ2-1, with TRBD2 identical over 10 bases. This CDR3 is 15 amino acids long. CDR1 and CDR2 (germline): SQVTM, ANQGSEA. J lost 4 bases, V lost 5 bases, and 8 bases had no gene match. The CDR3 DNA reads TGCAGCGTTTGGTCTAGCGGGGGCGCTTACAATGAGCAGTTCTTC. The encoded protein is CSVWSSGGAYNEQFF.

This chain joins TRBV25-1 and TRBJ2-1, with unresolved D. Germline V CDR1 and CDR2: MGHDK, SYGVNS. The V gene lost 8 bases and the J gene lost 7 bases, with 12 bases spanning the gap. The CDR3 consists of 12 residues. CDR3 amino acids: CASYATANEQFF. The CDR3 DNA follows: TGTGCCAGCTACGCTACAGCAAATGAGCAGTTCTTC. Full variable domain (outside the CDR3, taken from reference TRBV25-1 and TRBJ2-1): EADIYQTPRYLVIGTGKKITLECSQTMGHDKMYWYQQDPGMELHLIHYSYGVNSTEKGDLSSESTVSRIRTEHFPLTLESARPSHTSQYLCASYATANEQFFGPGTRLTVL.

The chain uses TRBV6-5 and TRBJ1-1, with TRBD1 matching over 7 bases. The CDR3 is 15 residues long. The V and J ends lost 0 bases and 4 bases, in that order; junction bases with no gene match: 5. The germline V gene encodes CDR1 MNHEY and CDR2 SVGAGI. The CDR3 DNA is TGTGCCAGCAGTTACTCGTCGACAGGGACCACTGAAGCTTTCTTT. Translating it yields CASSYSSTGTTEAFF.

Only a few counts were recorded for this clone. The rearrangement links TRBV5-1 to TRBJ1-1; a weak D match, TRBD1 (6 bases). CDR1 and CDR2 from the germline V gene are SGHRS and YFSETQ. The length of the CDR3 is 14 residues. V was cut by 4 bases and J by 0 bases, with 10 bases left in between. The CDR3 here is CASSTTGLNTEAFF. CDR3 DNA sequence: TGCGCCAGCAGCACTACAGGGTTGAACACTGAAGCTTTCTTT.

The rearrangement joins TRBV7-9 to TRBJ2-3; 11 bases fit TRBD2. V was clipped by 11 bases and J by 4 bases; unmatched bases: 5. Per germline, CDR1 SEHNR and CDR2 FQNEAQ (reference sequence). CDR3 length equals 13 residues. The CDR3 sequence: CAVSGRAADTQYF. The CDR3 DNA sequence: TGTGCCGTTAGCGGGAGGGCCGCAGATACGCAGTATTTT.

The J gene is TRBJ2-7, the V gene TRBV5-1; TRBD1 matches at 10 bases. Looked up from germline, CDR1 is SGHRS and CDR2 is YFSETQ. V lost 4 bases, J lost 4 bases, and 11 bases stayed unmatched. This CDR3 has 16 residues. The chain's CDR3 is CASSLYGPGQGYEQYF. The CDR3 region has the DNA TGCGCCAGCAGCCTATACGGGCCGGGACAGGGGTACGAGCAGTACTTC.

The J gene is TRBJ1-1, the V gene TRBV9; the D is unclear. The CDR3 loop spans 14 amino acids. CDR1 and CDR2 from the germline V gene are SGDLS and YYNGEE. Trimming removed 5 bases from V and 0 bases from J, with 11 bases in between. As DNA, the CDR3 is TGTGCCAGCAGAGACGACAACTTGAACACTGAAGCTTTCTTT. This sequence encodes CASRDDNLNTEAFF.

This sequence joins TRBV19 and TRBJ2-4, with 8 nucleotides matching TRBD1. Unmatched junction bases numbered 7, after V lost 5 bases and J lost 7 bases. Germline V gene sequence: CDR1 LNHDA, CDR2 SQIVND (reference sequence). The CDR3 contains 14 residues. CDR3 in DNA: TGTGCCAGTAGTTTTGGACAGGGTGCGAACATTCAGTACTTC. As protein: CASSFGQGANIQYF.